Listed below are T cell receptor beta chains from one sample, sequenced in a study of blood T cell repertoires in COVID-19. Method: immunoSEQ multiplex PCR; TCRdb's copy keeps in-frame clones and lacks some. The sample contains 95,000 to 100,000 clones, roughly nine tenths of which appear only once. Sequencing input: peripheral blood. The receptors here all came from a man aged 50 or older with acute or convalescent COVID-19. The conserved cysteine and the conserved F or W are not part of the CDR3 here. A D gene is named only where the DNA matches it firmly.

CDR3aa	j_gene	v_gene	d_gene
ASSLTGAGQETQY	TRBJ2-5	TRBV7-2	TRBD1
ASSYKQINTGELF	TRBJ2-2	TRBV6-5	-
ASSLEDRGTDTQY	TRBJ2-3	TRBV5-1	TRBD1
ASSFGQSNQPQH	TRBJ1-5	TRBV7-2	-
ATSRYSAGAYNEQF	TRBJ2-1	TRBV15	TRBD2
ASSRGSYRETQY	TRBJ2-5	TRBV3-1/TRBV3-2	TRBD2
ASRTPEGGVEKLF	TRBJ1-4	TRBV6-5	TRBD1
ASRGTGGSNQPQH	TRBJ1-5	TRBV19	TRBD1
ATSRTSGGQETQY	TRBJ2-5	TRBV15	TRBD2
ASSLVGQGDTIY	TRBJ1-3	TRBV7-3	TRBD1
ASPGTGGFNYGYT	TRBJ1-2	TRBV2	TRBD1
ASSETGQGFYEQY	TRBJ2-7	TRBV18	TRBD1
ASSQQGDYGYT	TRBJ1-2	TRBV2	TRBD1
ASRTQNTEAF	TRBJ1-1	TRBV7-9	-
ASSLSLTEMINTEAF	TRBJ1-1	TRBV11-3	-
ASSLPTDYEQY	TRBJ2-7	TRBV7-9	-
ASSLGGGGPSSYNEQF	TRBJ2-1	TRBV5-1	TRBD2
ASSQSSTGVNTEAF	TRBJ1-1	TRBV4-1	-
ASSLGTGVGTEAF	TRBJ1-1	TRBV5-1	-
ASSQTQRRVGYGYT	TRBJ1-2	TRBV28	-
ASSRTGFREAF	TRBJ1-1	TRBV19	TRBD1
ASSGGGDYSNQPQH	TRBJ1-5	TRBV5-6	-
ASSFVDSDTQY	TRBJ2-3	TRBV7-2	-
ASSGSQGYSGNTIY	TRBJ1-3	TRBV9	-
ASSSGTLAKNIQY	TRBJ2-4	TRBV7-8	-
ASSYSDPDRRAEAF	TRBJ1-1	TRBV6-7	-
ASSIVNVNEQF	TRBJ2-1	TRBV19	-
ASSRGGNTEAF	TRBJ1-1	TRBV19	-
AIQGLGVGSPLH	TRBJ1-6	TRBV10-3	-
ASSFTGTAYEQY	TRBJ2-7	TRBV5-6	TRBD1
ASSYGYQGQGYEQY	TRBJ2-7	TRBV6-5	TRBD1
ASSPTSFSEELF	TRBJ2-2	TRBV7-3	TRBD2
ASSLVTGEWETQY	TRBJ2-5	TRBV7-9	TRBD1
ASSGDSSMNTEAF	TRBJ1-1	TRBV27	-
ASSPGTTNTEAF	TRBJ1-1	TRBV19	-
ASSVQGGGITDTQY	TRBJ2-3	TRBV2	TRBD2
ASSTGLAGADTQY	TRBJ2-3	TRBV6-5	TRBD2
ASSRTGVWDEKLF	TRBJ1-4	TRBV6-5	TRBD1
ASSPTSSYNSPLH	TRBJ1-6	TRBV9	-
ASSQDLAVGSSNIQY	TRBJ2-4	TRBV4-2	-
ASSLVLAGYNEQF	TRBJ2-1	TRBV11-2	-
ASSQGTSNYGYT	TRBJ1-2	TRBV3-1/TRBV3-2	-
ASRRTGGTEAF	TRBJ1-1	TRBV5-4	TRBD1
ATLQDSGNTIY	TRBJ1-3	TRBV10-3	-
ASSLELRNTEAF	TRBJ1-1	TRBV7-9	-
ASSVRTIKSDTQY	TRBJ2-3	TRBV6-5	-
ASSLLGADRNTEAF	TRBJ1-1	TRBV7-9	-
ASSEKGLKQDRVSNEQF	TRBJ2-1	TRBV10-1	TRBD1
ASSVDRVGSPLH	TRBJ1-6	TRBV7-9	-
ASSSGTGGRWTEAF	TRBJ1-1	TRBV5-6	TRBD1
ASSPGQGYIQY	TRBJ2-4	TRBV7-2	TRBD1
ASSPARSVNTEAF	TRBJ1-1	TRBV5-4	-
ASSEEQGTGYT	TRBJ1-2	TRBV2	TRBD1
ASSLGGVNEQF	TRBJ2-1	TRBV4-3	-
ASSDYSPTMNTEAF	TRBJ1-1	TRBV11-3	-
ASSTYAGQRNTEAF	TRBJ1-1	TRBV4-1	TRBD1
ASGLRGQSSYEQY	TRBJ2-7	TRBV5-5	TRBD1
ASSPLWTAGTEAF	TRBJ1-1	TRBV18	-
ASSQETGQGYEQY	TRBJ2-7	TRBV4-1	TRBD1
ASSPRDRGINQPQH	TRBJ1-5	TRBV18	TRBD1